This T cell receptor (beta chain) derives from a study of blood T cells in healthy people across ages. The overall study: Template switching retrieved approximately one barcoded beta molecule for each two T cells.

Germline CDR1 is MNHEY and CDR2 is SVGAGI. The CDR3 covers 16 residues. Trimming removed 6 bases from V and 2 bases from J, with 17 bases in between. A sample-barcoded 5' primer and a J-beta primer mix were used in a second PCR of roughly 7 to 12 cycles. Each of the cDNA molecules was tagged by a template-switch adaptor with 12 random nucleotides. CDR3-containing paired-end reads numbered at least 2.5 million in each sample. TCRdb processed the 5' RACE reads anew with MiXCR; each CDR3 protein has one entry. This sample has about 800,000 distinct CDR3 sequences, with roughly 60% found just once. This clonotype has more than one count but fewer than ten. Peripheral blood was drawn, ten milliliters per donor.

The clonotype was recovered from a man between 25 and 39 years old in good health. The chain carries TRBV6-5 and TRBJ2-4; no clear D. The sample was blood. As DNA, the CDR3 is TGTGCCAGCAGCCCTAATTCTGAAGGGTCCAAAAACATTCAGTACTTC. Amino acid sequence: CASSPNSEGSKNIQYF.